This passage covers 13 T cell receptor beta chains from one sample sequenced in a study of T cells in Graves' hyperthyroidism and ophthalmopathy. RNA transcripts served as the template for amplifying TCR beta CDR3 regions. First-round RT-PCR with HTBI primers amplified the TCR CDR3 region. One entry per CDR3 protein results from TCRdb running MiXCR on the multiplex PCR reads. The data contain some 620,000 distinct CDR3 sequences, around 15% of them singletons. The sequencing sample was made of blood. Source of these receptors: a woman under 40 with Graves' hyperthyroidism.

In its sample, this clonotype was seen a few times. The chain has TRBV29-1 and TRBJ1-1; D gene ambiguous. The CDR3 contains 13 residues. V gave up 4 bases and J gave up 4 bases, with 13 bases separating them. Germline V gives CDR1 SQVTM, CDR2 ANQGSEA. The CDR3 is CSVVPYMSTEAFF. The CDR3, as DNA: TGCAGCGTTGTTCCATACATGAGCACTGAAGCTTTCTTT.

At least ten counts were recorded for this clonotype. The chain has TRBV27 and TRBJ1-5, with D unclear. Germline loops: CDR1 MNHEY, CDR2 SMNVEV (reference sequence). The V end lost 7 bases, the J end lost 6 bases, and 13 bases lay between the germline ends. The CDR3 runs 13 residues. This chain's CDR3 is CASTPNGGQPQHF. The CDR3 coding sequence is TGTGCCAGCACCCCGAACGGTGGTCAGCCCCAGCATTTT.

This clonotype has a handful of counts. The CDR3 DNA reads TGTGCCAGCAGCGCACCTAGCGGGAGTGGCAACAATGAGCAGTTCTTC. It translates to CASSAPSGSGNNEQFF. The V gene is TRBV6-1, the J gene TRBJ2-1, with TRBD2 matching over 10 bases. Looked up from germline, CDR1 is MNHNS and CDR2 is SASEGT. V was clipped by 6 bases and J by 5 bases; unmatched bases: 10. This CDR3 has 16 residues.

The table lists this clonotype with many counts. The J gene is TRBJ2-3, the V gene TRBV10-3, with TRBD1 matching 9 bases. Germline trimming cut 6 bases from V and 3 bases from J; bases unmatched to any gene: 7. Germline V gives CDR1 ENHRY, CDR2 SYGVKD. There are 15 residues in the CDR3. CDR3 sequence: CAISPGQGRTDTQYF. Written as DNA, the CDR3 is TGTGCCATCAGCCCCGGACAGGGGAGGACAGATACGCAGTATTTT.

This chain uses TRBV2 with TRBJ2-3; 7 nucleotides align to TRBD1. The CDR3 is 15 residues long. CDR1 is SNHLY, CDR2 FYNNEI, per germline. Trimming cost V 1 base and J 4 bases; bases outside gene matches: 5. This CDR3 reads CASSEGNRGSDTQYF. The DNA of the CDR3 is TGTGCCAGCAGTGAAGGTAACAGGGGTTCAGATACGCAGTATTTT.

Ten or more counts support this clonotype. This chain connects TRBV2 to TRBJ2-7; possibly TRBD1 for D (5 bases). The germline gives CDR1 SNHLY, CDR2 FYNNEI. The CDR3 has 15 residues. The V gene lost 6 bases and the J gene lost 0 bases, with 15 bases spanning the gap. This CDR3 is CASRHDSVSSYEQYF. The CDR3 DNA follows: TGTGCCAGCAGACATGACAGTGTTAGCTCCTACGAGCAGTACTTC. The complete variable domain, with remaining parts taken from reference TRBV2 and TRBJ2-7, reads EPEVTQTPSHQVTQMGQEVILRCVPISNHLYFYWYRQILGQKVEFLVSFYNNEISEKSEIFDDQFSVERPDGSNFTLKIRSTKLEDSAMYFCASRHDSVSSYEQYFGPGTRLTVT.

The table lists this clonotype with many counts. The chain recombines TRBV27 with TRBJ2-1; maybe TRBD2 (5 bases). Deletions cut 6 bases from V and 8 bases from J, with 11 bases between. Looked up from germline, CDR1 is MNHEY and CDR2 is SMNVEV (reference sequence). This CDR3 has 12 amino acids. DNA of the CDR3: TGTGCCAGCAGGAGTAGCGCCCATGAGCAGTTCTTC. This sequence encodes CASRSSAHEQFF.

This clonotype came up many times. V is TRBV6-6 and J is TRBJ2-7; 9 bases map to TRBD2. The germline gives CDR1 MNHNY, CDR2 SVGAGI (reference sequence). J gave up 2 bases and V 0 bases, and 2 bases lay outside the gene matches. The CDR3 consists of 15 residues. In DNA form, the CDR3 reads TGTGCCAGCAGTTACTCGGGACTAGCTACCTACGAGCAGTACTTC. Its protein is CASSYSGLATYEQYF.

The rearrangement uses TRBV9 and TRBJ2-7, with TRBD1 matching over 8 bases. The germline V gene encodes CDR1 SGDLS and CDR2 YYNGEE. The trim removed 4 bases at V and 3 bases at J, leaving 9 bases unmatched. The CDR3 contains 15 residues. CDR3 in amino acids: CASSIRQGSYYEQYF. The CDR3 DNA follows: TGTGCCAGCAGCATTAGACAGGGGTCTTACTACGAGCAGTACTTC.

This sequence joins TRBV2 and TRBJ2-7, with TRBD1 matching 10 bases. Germline V CDR1 and CDR2: SNHLY, FYNNEI. With 4 bases clipped from V and 2 bases from J, the junction kept 5 bases outside the gene matches. The CDR3 covers 15 residues. The CDR3 DNA reads TGTGCCAGCAGTGCCGGACAGGGGGGAACCTACGAGCAGTACTTC. Its translation: CASSAGQGGTYEQYF.

This clonotype was seen many times. The gene calls are TRBV7-9 and TRBJ2-3; D gene ambiguous. CDR1 and CDR2 (germline): SEHNR, FQNEAQ (reference sequence). Between the trimmed V and J ends, which lost 5 bases and 2 bases, there was a span of 11 bases. This CDR3 has 14 residues. CDR3 in amino acids: CASSLPAFTDTQYF. The DNA for the CDR3 is TGTGCCAGCAGCCTTCCCGCATTCACAGATACGCAGTATTTT. Combining the CDR3 with reference TRBV7-9 and TRBJ2-3 gives the whole variable domain DTGVSQNPRHKITKRGQNVTFRCDPISEHNRLYWYRQTLGQGPEFLTYFQNEAQLEKSRLLSDRFSAERPKGSFSTLEIQRTEQGDSAMYLCASSLPAFTDTQYFGPGTRLTVL.

This clonotype occurred a few times. The rearrangement uses TRBV7-9 and TRBJ2-7, with 7 bases matching TRBD1. The germline V gene has CDR1 SEHNR and CDR2 FQNEAQ (reference sequence). V dropped 4 bases and J dropped 0; count of bases not matched to a gene: 9. The CDR3 totals 16 residues. The CDR3: CASSSIRDSRSYEQYF. The CDR3 region has the DNA TGTGCCAGCAGCTCCATCCGGGACAGTCGCTCCTACGAGCAGTACTTC.

For the CDR3, the DNA is TGTGCCAGCAAACCGGGACTAGCGGGCGACGAGCAGTTCTTC. Encoded protein: CASKPGLAGDEQFF. The V call is TRBV6-2 or TRBV6-3, the J call TRBJ2-1, with 12 bases matching TRBD2. Germline assignment: CDR1 MNHEY and CDR2 SVGEGT. V gave up 7 bases and J gave up 10 bases; unmatched junction bases: 8. The CDR3 runs 14 residues.